This TCR beta chain stems from a study of CD8 T cells in Susac syndrome. The study's findings and limits: The study acknowledged a relatively small number of individuals in its TCR sequencing and HLA analysis.

Negative isolation was used for CD8+ and CD4+ T cells and FACS enrichment for TEMRA cells. With 3 bases removed from V and 1 base from J, the gap between germline ends came to 13 bases. Per germline, CDR1 DFQATT and CDR2 SNEGSKA (reference sequence). The CDR3 consists of 15 residues. Random hexamers served to reverse transcribe about 0.5 to 1 ug RNA. Amplification of TCR beta CDR3 spanned 54 Vbeta and 13 Jbeta via immunoSEQ multiplex PCR. TCRdb used MiXCR to reprocess the immunoSEQ multiplex PCR reads, holding one entry per CDR3 protein. The data contain around 150,000 distinct CDR3 sequences, roughly 95% of them singletons. Details on this clonotype: Its antigen remains unknown.

The source of this sequence is a human donor with multiple sclerosis. The sample was CD4+ T cells from PBMCs. The chain employs TRBV20-1 and TRBJ1-5, with D perhaps TRBD1 (5 bases). The CDR3 nucleotides are TGCAGTGCTAGCCCTAGGGGTAGGAGCAATCAGCCCCAGCATTTT. Its translation: CSASPRGRSNQPQHF.